The 18 T cell receptor beta chains presented below share a single source sample, sequenced in a study of cytomegalovirus exposure and HLA in healthy donors. Amplification used 60 Vbeta primers and 13 Jbeta primers. Sequencing was performed with immunoSEQ multiplex PCR; in TCRdb, only in-frame clones are kept and a portion is missing. Among approximately 150,000 clones listed, approximately 80% were seen once. Sequencing was done on a sample of PBMCs. All receptors come from a woman in her 40s in good health and CMV-seropositive.

This chain joins TRBV19 and TRBJ2-7; D is unclear. Trimming took 8 bases from V and 7 from J, leaving 24 bases between them. The CDR3 runs 15 residues. CDR1 and CDR2 from the germline V gene are LNHDA and SQIVND (reference sequence). CDR3 nucleotides: TGTGCCAGTTCTAAGGTTCGCCCCGGAGTCGGGGAGCAGTACTTC. Translated, it gives CASSKVRPGVGEQYF.

The genes are TRBV6-5 and TRBJ1-3, with D unresolved. V was shortened by 6 bases and J by 3 bases, with 6 bases between the two germline ends. Germline CDR1 MNHEY, CDR2 SVGAGI. The length of the CDR3 is 12 residues. CDR3 loop: CASSELGNTIYF. CDR3 coding DNA: TGTGCCAGCAGCGAGCTTGGAAACACCATATATTTT.

This sequence joins TRBV5-1 and TRBJ1-4; 8 bases are shared with TRBD1. J gave up 7 bases and V 3 bases, and 8 bases lay outside the gene matches. This CDR3 is built from 15 residues. Per the germline V gene, CDR1 is SGHRS and CDR2 is YFSETQ. DNA of the CDR3: TGCGCCAGCAGCTGGGGATCAGGGGGCGGTGAAAAACTGTTTTTT. Encoded protein: CASSWGSGGGEKLFF.

The rearrangement links TRBV7-3 to TRBJ2-3; 7 bases line up with TRBD2. Germline trimming cut 5 bases from V and 0 bases from J; bases unmatched to any gene: 5. Germline V gives CDR1 SGHTA, CDR2 FQGTGA. This CDR3 region has 15 residues. The CDR3 loop reads CASSASGLSTDTQYF. The DNA of the CDR3 is TGTGCCAGCAGCGCGTCGGGACTAAGCACAGATACGCAGTATTTT.

The V call is TRBV12-5, the J call TRBJ1-3, with D unclear. The CDR3 runs 13 residues. V shed 8 bases and J shed 0 bases, with 8 bases lying between them. CDR1 and CDR2 (germline): LGHNT, FRNRAP. CDR3 nucleotides: TGTGCTAGTTCAGGCTCCTCTGGAAACACCATATATTTT. This gives the protein CASSGSSGNTIYF.

About this clone itself: One junction end disagrees with the germline gene, perhaps due to a read error. This chain uses TRBV6-1 with TRBJ1-2; D unclear. This CDR3 is built from 11 residues. CDR1 MNHNS and CDR2 SASEGT come from the germline V gene. CDR3 amino acids: CATSSGYGYTF. The CDR3 DNA is TGTGCCACCAGTTCGGGCTATGGCTACACCTTC.

The rearrangement joins TRBV7-3 to TRBJ2-3, with 10 bases aligning to TRBD2. V shed 2 bases and J 4 bases; nucleotides not matched to a gene: 6. The germline CDR1 and CDR2 sequences are SGHTA and FQGTGA. The CDR3 runs 16 residues. The CDR3 sequence: CASSLHGSGGSDTQYF. CDR3 coding DNA: TGTGCCAGCAGCTTACATGGTAGCGGGGGGTCAGATACGCAGTATTTT.

The chain couples TRBV18 to TRBJ1-5; weak D call: TRBD1 (5 bases). Germline-derived CDR1 and CDR2 are KGHSH and LQKENI. The CDR3 covers 14 residues. Trimming pared 5 bases from V and 6 bases from J, leaving 14 bases between. The CDR3 spells CASSAGYSGQPQHF. The CDR3 DNA is TGTGCCAGCTCAGCAGGGTATTCGGGTCAGCCCCAGCATTTT.

The V and J genes are TRBV7-6 and TRBJ2-7; the D gene is possibly TRBD2 (5 bases). CDR3 length: 14 amino acids. V was trimmed by 1 base and J by 2 bases, leaving 9 bases between them. Germline CDR1 is SGHVS and CDR2 is FNYEAQ. This CDR3 reads CASSLGTGAYEQYF. For the CDR3, the DNA is TGTGCCAGCAGCTTAGGGACCGGGGCCTACGAGCAGTACTTC.

The chain employs TRBV7-2 and TRBJ1-3; D is perhaps TRBD1 (5 bases). The V gene lost 1 base and the J gene lost 4 bases, with 8 bases spanning the gap. CDR1 and CDR2 (germline): SGHTA, FQGNSA. This CDR3 is 14 amino acids long. The CDR3 sequence: CASSLVPGGNTIYF. The CDR3, as DNA: TGTGCCAGCAGCTTAGTCCCAGGGGGAAACACCATATATTTT. The variable domain in full, with the rest retrieved from reference TRBV7-2 and TRBJ1-3, is GAGVSQSPSNKVTEKGKDVELRCDPISGHTALYWYRQSLGQGLEFLIYFQGNSAPDKSGLPSDRFSAERTGGSVSTLTIQRTQQEDSAVYLCASSLVPGGNTIYFGEGSWLTVV.

This clone was found once. The chain joins TRBV4-3 to TRBJ2-1; tentatively, D is TRBD2 (6 bases). The CDR3 sequence is 14 residues long. Germline lookup yields CDR1 LGHNA and CDR2 YSLEER. The V end lost 0 bases, the J end lost 7 bases, and 10 bases lay between the germline ends. In nucleotides, the CDR3 is TGCGCCAGCAGCCAAGAGGAACTAGCTAATGAGCAGTTCTTC. It translates to CASSQEELANEQFF.

V is TRBV27 and J is TRBJ2-2; 9 bases are a match to TRBD1. Trimming cost V 1 base and J 7 bases; bases outside gene matches: 7. Looked up from germline, CDR1 is MNHEY and CDR2 is SMNVEV (reference sequence). This CDR3 has 16 residues. The CDR3 sequence is CASSLYPRDRDGELFF. The CDR3 coding sequence is TGTGCCAGCAGTTTATACCCTCGGGACAGGGACGGGGAGCTGTTTTTT.

This sequence joins TRBV28 and TRBJ1-5; maybe TRBD1 (6 bases). The germline V gene has CDR1 MDHEN and CDR2 SYDVKM. The CDR3 is 14 residues long. V lost 6 bases, J lost 6 bases, and 15 bases lay in between. CDR3 DNA sequence: TGTGCCAGCAGACGATCAGGGGCCGGTCAGCCCCAGCATTTT. It encodes CASRRSGAGQPQHF.

J is TRBJ1-5 and V is TRBV18, with 7 bases fitting TRBD1. CDR1 KGHSH and CDR2 LQKENI come from the germline V gene. V lost 8 bases, J lost 7 bases, and 5 bases stayed unmatched. The CDR3 contains 12 residues. For the CDR3, the DNA is TGTGCCAGCCAAACAGGGGAACAGCCCCAGCATTTT. Translated: CASQTGEQPQHF. The whole variable domain, filled in from reference TRBV18 and TRBJ1-5, reads NAGVMQNPRHLVRRRGQEARLRCSPMKGHSHVYWYRQLPEEGLKFMVYLQKENIIDESGMPKERFSAEFPKEGPSILRIQQVVRGDSAAYFCASQTGEQPQHFGDGTRLSIL.

The chain links TRBV10-3 to TRBJ1-6; TRBD1 is a possible D gene (6 bases). CDR3 length equals 12 residues. V was pared by 10 bases and J by 8 bases, with 12 bases between. The germline V gene has CDR1 ENHRY and CDR2 SYGVKD. The CDR3 is CANGQSDSPLHF. As DNA, the CDR3 is TGTGCCAACGGACAGAGCGATTCACCCCTCCACTTT.

The rearrangement links TRBV28 to TRBJ1-2; D ambiguous. The CDR3 extends over 15 amino acids. V lost 7 bases and J lost 7, with 22 bases in between. The germline V gene has CDR1 MDHEN and CDR2 SYDVKM. For the CDR3, the DNA is TGTGCCAGCAAAGTTTCGAGTCAAATGGGCGTTGGCTACACCTTC. As protein: CASKVSSQMGVGYTF.

The chain carries TRBV28 and TRBJ2-2; the D gene is possibly TRBD1 (6 bases). V was pared by 4 bases and J by 3 bases, with 15 bases between. The CDR3 sequence is 16 residues long. The germline V gene encodes CDR1 MDHEN and CDR2 SYDVKM. The CDR3 reads CASSSSGARYTGELFF. The CDR3 DNA follows: TGTGCCAGCAGTTCATCAGGGGCCCGGTACACCGGGGAGCTGTTTTTT.

V usage is TRBV11-3 and J usage is TRBJ2-3; 9 bases are shared with TRBD2. Germline CDR1 reads SGHNT; CDR2 reads YENEEA. The V segment lost 1 base and the J segment 2 bases; nucleotides outside the gene matches: 7. The CDR3 is made up of 17 amino acids. Here the CDR3 DNA reads TGTGCCAGCAGCTTAGGGGTAGCGGGGGTTGACACAGATACGCAGTATTTT. This translates into CASSLGVAGVDTDTQYF.